This T cell receptor beta chain was recorded in a study of blood T cell repertoires in COVID-19. Study summary: T cells, B-cell-depleted T cells, or PBMCs supplied cDNA or gDNA.

As processed by the authors: By means of reference gene primer amplification, nucleated cell counts were estimated. The table came from immunoSEQ multiplex PCR; TCRdb's copy has only in-frame clones and leaves some out. V and J calls and clone size are as listed in that table; D and trimming were resolved from the DNA. The sample has about 80,000 clones, 80% to 85% seen once; the top ten hold 36%. The germline V gene has CDR1 SGHRS and CDR2 YFSETQ. Trimming shortened V by 3 bases and J by 4 bases, and 13 bases separated the two germline ends. The length of the CDR3 is 15 residues. The sample taken for sequencing was peripheral blood. The origin of this receptor is a woman between 65 and 79 years old with acute or convalescent COVID-19. The chain is built from TRBV5-1 and TRBJ2-2; the D gene is possibly TRBD2 (6 bases). The CDR3 DNA reads as TGCGCCAGCAGCTACGGGAGTCGTATCACCGGGGAGCTGTTTTTT. This translates into CASSYGSRITGELFF.